This T cell receptor beta chain was captured in a study of PD-1 blockade in classical Hodgkin lymphoma. At the level of the study: With a 2-week interval, patients received intravenous nivolumab at 3 mg/kg.

The table came from immunoSEQ multiplex PCR; TCRdb's copy has only in-frame clones and leaves some out. The data show roughly 20,000 clones, with 60% to 80% seen just once and around 7.2% held by the top ten. In this sample, this clone turned up a few times. The target antigen is unknown. This CDR3 has 13 residues. CDR1 and CDR2 from the germline V gene are MDHEN and SYDVKM. V shed 5 bases and J shed 5 bases, with 12 bases lying between them. Time point noted: cycle 4 day 1 (C4D1), after around six weeks of nivolumab. Each patient relapsed following autologous stem cell transplantation, and prior brentuximab vedotin exposure differed. The study, taken as a whole, reports: Relative to healthy donors, newly diagnosed patients reportedly had lower baseline TCR diversity, which was reported as lower still in relapsed/refractory patients. Exclusion covered patients beginning nivolumab under 1 year post-ASCT.

The clonotype comes from a human donor with classical Hodgkin lymphoma. V gene TRBV28 combines with J gene TRBJ2-5; D uncertain. The sequences come from peripheral blood mononuclear cells (PBMCs), collected before the fourth cycle of nivolumab. CDR3 amino acids: CASSPEYQETQYF. CDR3 nucleotide sequence: TGTGCCAGCAGTCCCGAGTATCAGGAGACCCAGTACTTC. Variable domain in full (rest from reference TRBV28 and TRBJ2-5): DVKVTQSSRYLVKRTGEKVFLECVQDMDHENMFWYRQDPGLGLRLIYFSYDVKMKEKGDIPEGYSVSREKKERFSLILESASTNQTSMYLCASSPEYQETQYFGPGTRLLVL.